This entry describes one TCR beta chain. The antigen is not known. The junction differs from germline at one of its ends, possibly a read error. These data are taken from a study of tumor and adjacent non-tumor tissue in lung cancer. The study, taken as a whole, reports: Tumor TCR diversity, when higher, was linked to shorter survival.

This sample's RNA came from whole unsorted tissue. The normal lung tissue was taken more than 3 cm from the tumor edge. Donors were chemotherapy-naive, newly diagnosed lung cancer surgical patients in China, August–late 2014. Germline V gene lookup returns CDR1 SGHAT and CDR2 FQDESV (reference sequence). The CDR3 is made up of 13 amino acids. Three rounds of nested PCR, following a modified ARM-PCR protocol, produced the TCRbeta library. One entry per CDR3 protein, called by TCRdb with MiXCR from the multiplex PCR reads. The sample holds tens of thousands of distinct CDR3 sequences; around 60% are singletons and the top ten take approximately 30%.

The material sequenced was distant non-tumor lung tissue. V and J are TRBV11-1 and TRBJ1-1, with no clear D. The TCR comes from a woman aged 70-85 years with non-small cell lung cancer. The CDR3 here is CVSSPTENTEALF. The CDR3 nucleotides read TGTGTCAGCAGCCCAACAGAGAACACTGAAGCTCTCTTT.